One T cell receptor (beta chain) is described in this entry. Adults between roughly 18 and 90 years of age took part from approximately 24 US areas. Self-reported history from a screening survey and questionnaire set each donor's cohort. CDR1 is MNHEY, CDR2 SMNVEV, per germline (reference sequence). Trimming took 2 bases from V and 1 from J, leaving 6 bases between them. This CDR3 contains 13 residues. The data are from a study of blood T cell repertoires in COVID-19. Whole-study context: Sample material is recorded as cDNA or gDNA derived from T cells, B-cell-depleted T cells, or PBMCs.

Authors' methods: Cell counts per sample came from amplifying reference gene primers. Sequencing used immunoSEQ multiplex PCR; TCRdb keeps in-frame clones, though not all of them. The DNA was the basis for D and trimming; V, J and clone size are from that table. This sample has fewer than 300,000 clones; roughly 88% occur once, and the top ten carry about 2%. The rearrangement uses TRBV27 and TRBJ2-7; the D is unclear. The source of this sequence is a woman in her forties with acute COVID-19. The source material was PBMCs or T cells enriched from blood (not recorded which). In DNA, the CDR3 is TGTGCCAGCAGTTTAGGGCCATCCTACGAGCAGTACTTC. This sequence encodes CASSLGPSYEQYF.